This T cell receptor beta chain was recorded in a study of shared clonotypes between healthy human individuals. The repertoire was sequenced with immunoSEQ multiplex PCR; TCRdb's copy has only in-frame clones and lacks some. There are a few million clones in the sample; about 92% occur only once, and over 0.12% lies in the top ten. As regards this clone: Its antigen is still unknown.

CDR1 and CDR2 from the germline V gene are SGHKS and YYEKEE (reference sequence). V lost 4 bases and J lost 3, with 10 bases in between. The CDR3 contains 14 residues. Study-wide points: Several donors held about 5% of naive CD4 clonotypes in common.

Sequences were obtained from naive CD4+ T cells sorted from blood. The subset denotes: CD45RA+ positively selected. This chain connects TRBV5-5 to TRBJ2-2; no firm D call. This TCR was recovered from a man aged 18 to 29 in good health. The CDR3 DNA is TGTGCCAGCAGCCTGAAAACGGACACCGGGGAGCTGTTTTTT. The encoded protein is CASSLKTDTGELFF.